This is a list of T cell receptor beta chains from one sample in a study of blood T cell repertoires in COVID-19. The repertoire was sequenced with immunoSEQ multiplex PCR; TCRdb's copy has only in-frame clones and lacks some. The sample lists about half a million clones, 80% to 90% seen once, with 3% to 3.5% in the top ten. The sample was peripheral blood. Receptors originate from a human donor in a cohort sampled during active COVID-19. Both conserved end residues are part of each CDR3. Each record gives: clone size, V gene, D gene, J gene, CDR3 DNA, CDR3 protein. A D gene is named only where the DNA matches it firmly. The size entry is marked missing in some rows and otherwise reads once, few, many or a size class.

few	TRBV12-3/TRBV12-4	.	TRBJ2-7	TGTGCCAGCAGTTTTCAGGTTAGGAACGAGCAGTACTTC	CASSFQVRNEQYF
.	TRBV5-4	TRBD2	TRBJ2-1	TGTGCCAGCAGCCCTCCGGGCGGGAGGGCCGAGAATGAGCAGTTCTTC	CASSPPGGRAENEQFF
.	TRBV15	.	TRBJ2-7	TGTGCCACCAGCAGATGGGACACATCCTACGAGCAGTACTTC	CATSRWDTSYEQYF
.	TRBV30	.	TRBJ1-6	TGTGCCTGGACCCAGCGGGGTGACGGAAATTCACCCCTCCACTTT	CAWTQRGDGNSPLHF
.	TRBV9	.	TRBJ2-1	TGTGCCAGCAGCCTCGACGCGGCCTACAATGAGCAGTTCTTC	CASSLDAAYNEQFF
.	TRBV7-3	TRBD2	TRBJ2-1	TGTGCCAGCAGCTTATCGCGGGAGGCATACAATGAGCAGTTCTTC	CASSLSREAYNEQFF
few	TRBV12-3/TRBV12-4	.	TRBJ2-7	TGTGCCAGCAGTCGACGGGAGTTAGGGTTATCTTTC	CASSRRELGLSF
.	TRBV10-3	TRBD2	TRBJ2-5	TGTGCCATCAGTGTTGGGACTAGCGGGCTGGAGACCCAGTACTTC	CAISVGTSGLETQYF
.	TRBV2	TRBD1	TRBJ1-5	TGTGCCAGCAGGGGACAGCTTAGCAATCAGCCCCAGCATTTT	CASRGQLSNQPQHF
.	TRBV9	.	TRBJ2-3	TGTGCCAGCAGCGCCCGCGAGGGTCGGGCAGATACGCAGTATTTT	CASSAREGRADTQYF
.	TRBV28	TRBD1	TRBJ2-3	TGTGCCAGCAGTTCGACAGGGGGCGGCACAGATACGCAGTATTTT	CASSSTGGGTDTQYF
.	TRBV2	TRBD2	TRBJ2-4	TGTGCCAGCAGTCCTAGCGGCGCCAAAAACATTCAGTACTTC	CASSPSGAKNIQYF
.	TRBV28	TRBD1	TRBJ1-6	TGTGCCAGCAGACCCGGGACAGGGGGCAGTTCACCCCTCCACTTT	CASRPGTGGSSPLHF
few	TRBV6-1	.	TRBJ2-7	TGTGCCAGCAGTGGGCGGGTTCGAGCGGGTATCCCGAGGGGCGAGCAGTACTTC	CASSGRVRAGIPRGEQYF
.	TRBV5-5	.	TRBJ2-7	TGTGCCAGCAGCTTGAGGGGTGACTCCTACGAGCAGTACTTC	CASSLRGDSYEQYF
.	TRBV6-5	.	TRBJ1-1	TGTGCCAGCATCGACTGGGGTGAGGGGAACACTGAAGCTTTCTTT	CASIDWGEGNTEAFF
.	TRBV2	TRBD2	TRBJ2-1	TGTGCCAGCAGTGAAGGAAGCTGGACTAGAGGGCAGTTCTTC	CASSEGSWTRGQFF
once	TRBV5-5	TRBD1	TRBJ2-5	TGTGCCAGCAGCCCCGGACAGGGAACTCAAGAGACCCAGTACTTC	CASSPGQGTQETQYF
once	TRBV19	.	TRBJ2-7	TGTGCCAGTAGTATAGCCGGACAGAGCTCCTACGAGCAGTACTTC	CASSIAGQSSYEQYF
.	TRBV7-8	TRBD1	TRBJ2-7	TGTGCCAGCAGCTCCGGACTTTGGACAGGGTCGTACGAGCAGTACTTC	CASSSGLWTGSYEQYF
.	TRBV2	.	TRBJ2-5	TGTGCCAGCGGCGGGATTGGGCGGGAGACCCAGTACTTC	CASGGIGRETQYF
.	TRBV5-5	.	TRBJ2-6	TGTGCCAGCAGCTTGATTCCATCTGGGGCCAACGTCCTGACTTTC	CASSLIPSGANVLTF
.	TRBV29-1	TRBD2	TRBJ2-3	TGCAGCGTGATGCCCCGACTAGCGGGAGGTGGCACAGATACGCAGTATTTT	CSVMPRLAGGGTDTQYF
.	TRBV5-8	TRBD1	TRBJ2-1	TGTGCCAGCAGAAAACGCGGGACAGGGTTAGACAATGAGCAGTTCTTC	CASRKRGTGLDNEQFF
.	TRBV6-5	TRBD1	TRBJ1-2	TGTGCCAGCAGAGAGACAGGGGGCGTTTATGGCTACACCTTC	CASRETGGVYGYTF
.	TRBV5-1	.	TRBJ2-5	TGCGCCAGCAGGCTGGGGCAGCAGGAGACCCAGTACTTC	CASRLGQQETQYF
.	TRBV19	.	TRBJ2-5	TGTGCCAGTAGTACGGGGTTCGGGGAGACCCAGTACTTC	CASSTGFGETQYF
.	TRBV6-6	.	TRBJ1-5	TGTGCCAGCAGTTACAGTTGGGGAGATCAGCCCCAGCATTTT	CASSYSWGDQPQHF
.	TRBV30	TRBD2	TRBJ2-1	TGTGCCTGGAGCCCGCCTAGCGGGAGACCTGTATTCCAGTTCTTC	CAWSPPSGRPVFQFF
.	TRBV25-1	.	TRBJ2-1	TGTGCCAGCAGTGACGGGGGAACCTACAATGAGCAGTTCTTC	CASSDGGTYNEQFF
.	TRBV30	TRBD1	TRBJ2-7	TGTGCCTGGTGCCCCGGACAGGGAATCCTCGAGCAGTACTTC	CAWCPGQGILEQYF
.	TRBV6-1	.	TRBJ1-1	TGTGCCAGCAGTGAAAACGAGTCGAACACTGAAGCTTTCTTT	CASSENESNTEAFF
.	TRBV9	TRBD2	TRBJ2-1	TGTGCCAGCAGCCCCCGGGGGGGGATCGCCTACAATGAGCAGTTCTTC	CASSPRGGIAYNEQFF
.	TRBV4-1	.	TRBJ1-1	TGCGCCGCAACCCCAAGGTCAGGGCTTAACACTGAAGCTTTCTTT	CAATPRSGLNTEAFF
.	TRBV5-5	TRBD1	TRBJ1-1	TGTGCCAGCAGCCTCGACGGGACAGGGGTGAGAACTGAAGCTTTCTTT	CASSLDGTGVRTEAFF
.	TRBV24-1	TRBD2	TRBJ2-3	TGTGCCACCAGTGACCCGACTAGCGTGGGGGATACGCAGTATTTT	CATSDPTSVGDTQYF
few	TRBV11-2	.	TRBJ2-7	TGTGCCAGCAGCTTTAATAGGGGATTTTCCTACGAGCAGTACTTC	CASSFNRGFSYEQYF
.	TRBV3-1/TRBV3-2	.	TRBJ1-2	TGTGCCAGCAGCCAACCACGAGGTGGCTACACCTTC	CASSQPRGGYTF
once	TRBV5-1	.	TRBJ1-1	TGCGCCAGCAGCTTAACAGGGACGCACACTGAAGCTTTCTTT	CASSLTGTHTEAFF
.	TRBV3-1/TRBV3-2	TRBD2	TRBJ2-7	TGTGCCAGCAGCCAGCGAGTAGTAGCGGGAGGTCCCTACGAGCAGTACTTC	CASSQRVVAGGPYEQYF
.	TRBV15	.	TRBJ1-3	TGTGCCACCAGCAGAGAGACCGGCTGGGGGGGCACCATATATTTT	CATSRETGWGGTIYF
.	TRBV5-1	TRBD2	TRBJ2-7	TGCGCCAGCAGCACCGGGACTAGCGGGAGTGGGGTGCAGTACTTC	CASSTGTSGSGVQYF
once	TRBV5-5	.	TRBJ1-1	TGTGCCAGCAGCTCCGGACAGCCCAAAGCTTTCTTT	CASSSGQPKAFF
.	TRBV7-2	TRBD2	TRBJ2-3	TGTGCCAGCAGCTCCCCCGGACTAGCGGGAAGGGATACGCAGTATTTT	CASSSPGLAGRDTQYF
.	TRBV7-9	.	TRBJ2-7	TGTGCCAGCAGCCCGCGACTATCCTACGAGCAGTACTTC	CASSPRLSYEQYF
few	TRBV2	TRBD1	TRBJ1-3	TGTGCCAGCAGAGGGACAGGGGCGAGTAACACCATATATTTT	CASRGTGASNTIYF
.	TRBV7-3	.	TRBJ1-1	TGTGCCAGCAGCTTAACTGGGGCGGTTTCCGCGAACACTGAAGCTTTCTTT	CASSLTGAVSANTEAFF
once	TRBV13	TRBD1	TRBJ1-1	TGTGCCAGCAGCTTAGACAGGGGCACTGAAGCTTTCTTT	CASSLDRGTEAFF
few	TRBV10-3	.	TRBJ1-1	TGTGCCATCAGCCGACAAGGAGGCGATACTGAAGCTTTCTTT	CAISRQGGDTEAFF
.	TRBV19	TRBD1	TRBJ2-3	TGTGCCAGTAGTCTTCGGACAGGGAGGAGTACAGATACGCAGTATTTT	CASSLRTGRSTDTQYF